The T cell receptor (beta chain) described here comes from a study of PD-L1 blockade in urothelial cancer. This CDR3 has 14 residues. In germline, CDR1 is SGHRS, CDR2 YFSETQ. V was cut by 0 bases and J by 2 bases, with 7 bases left in between. This sample's time point: pretreatment peripheral blood. Profiled with immunoSEQ multiplex PCR; TCRdb holds only in-frame clones, not every one. Of 98,000 or so clones listed, 90% were seen once; the top ten hold 1.5% to 2%. This clonotype was sampled from a man in his sixties with urothelial cancer. Sequencing was performed on PBMCs, taken around atezolizumab (anti-PD-L1) treatment. The chain employs TRBV5-1 and TRBJ2-3; D not certain. The CDR3 DNA reads TGCGCCAGCAGCTTGGCCCTAACCACAGATACGCAGTATTTT. This gives the protein CASSLALTTDTQYF.